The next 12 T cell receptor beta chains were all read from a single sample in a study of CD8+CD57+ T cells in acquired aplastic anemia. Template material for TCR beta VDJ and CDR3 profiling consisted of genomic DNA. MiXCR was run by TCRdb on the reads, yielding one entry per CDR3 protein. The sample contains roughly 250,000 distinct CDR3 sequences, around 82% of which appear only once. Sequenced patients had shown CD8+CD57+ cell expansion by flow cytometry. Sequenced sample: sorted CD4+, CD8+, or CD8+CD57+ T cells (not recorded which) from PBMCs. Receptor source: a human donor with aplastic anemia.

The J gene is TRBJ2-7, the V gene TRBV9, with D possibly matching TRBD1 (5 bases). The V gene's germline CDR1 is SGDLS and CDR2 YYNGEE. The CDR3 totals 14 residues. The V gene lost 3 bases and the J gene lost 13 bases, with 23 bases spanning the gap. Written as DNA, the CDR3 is TGTGCCAGCAGCGCAGATGGGGCCTACGAGCAGTACTACTTC. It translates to CASSADGAYEQYYF.

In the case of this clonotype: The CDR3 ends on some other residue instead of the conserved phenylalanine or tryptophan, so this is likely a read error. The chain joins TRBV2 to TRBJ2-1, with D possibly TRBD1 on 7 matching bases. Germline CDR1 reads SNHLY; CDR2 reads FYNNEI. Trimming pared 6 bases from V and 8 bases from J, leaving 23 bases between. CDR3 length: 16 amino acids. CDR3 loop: CASSQGGTDAQDEQFV. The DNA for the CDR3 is TGTGCCAGCAGCCAGGGGGGCACAGATGCTCAGGATGAGCAGTTCGTC.

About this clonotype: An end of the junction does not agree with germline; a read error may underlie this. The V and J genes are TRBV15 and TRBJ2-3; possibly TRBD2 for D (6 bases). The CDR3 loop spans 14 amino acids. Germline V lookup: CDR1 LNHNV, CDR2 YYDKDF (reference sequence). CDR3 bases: TGTGCCAGCAGCTTCGGGGGAGGTGCCGATACGCAGTATTTT. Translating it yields CASSFGGGADTQYF.

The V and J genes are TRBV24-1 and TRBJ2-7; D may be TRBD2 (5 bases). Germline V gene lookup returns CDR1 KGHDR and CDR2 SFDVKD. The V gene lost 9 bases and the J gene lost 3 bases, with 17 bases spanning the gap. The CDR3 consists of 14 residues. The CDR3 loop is CATGYVEGNYEQYF. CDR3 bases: TGTGCCACCGGTTATGTCGAGGGTAACTACGAGCAGTACTTC.

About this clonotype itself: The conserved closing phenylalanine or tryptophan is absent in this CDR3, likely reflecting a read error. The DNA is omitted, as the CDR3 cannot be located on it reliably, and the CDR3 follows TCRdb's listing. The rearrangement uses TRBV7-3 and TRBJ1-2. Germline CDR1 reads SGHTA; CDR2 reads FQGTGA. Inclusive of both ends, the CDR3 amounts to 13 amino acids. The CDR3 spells CASSQALAGGYKL.

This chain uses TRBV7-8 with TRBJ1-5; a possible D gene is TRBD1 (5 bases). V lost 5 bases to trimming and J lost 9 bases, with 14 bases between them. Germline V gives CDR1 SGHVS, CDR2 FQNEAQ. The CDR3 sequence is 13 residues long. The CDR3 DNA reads TGTGCCAGCAGCGTGACAGTATCACCGCCCCAGCATTTT. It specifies CASSVTVSPPQHF.

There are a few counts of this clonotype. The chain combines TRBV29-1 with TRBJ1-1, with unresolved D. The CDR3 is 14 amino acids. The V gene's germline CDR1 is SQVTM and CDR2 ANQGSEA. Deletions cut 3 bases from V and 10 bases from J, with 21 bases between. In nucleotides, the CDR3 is TGCAGCGTTGATTTTTCGGGCTTCCAGAGACGAGCTTTCTTT. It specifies CSVDFSGFQRRAFF.

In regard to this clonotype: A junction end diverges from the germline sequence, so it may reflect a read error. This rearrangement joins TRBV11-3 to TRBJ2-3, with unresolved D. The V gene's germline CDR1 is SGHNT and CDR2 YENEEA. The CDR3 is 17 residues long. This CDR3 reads CASSLDQTVATTDTQYF. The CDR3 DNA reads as TGTGCCAGCAGCCTAGATCAGACGGTAGCTACCACAGATACGCAGTATTTT.

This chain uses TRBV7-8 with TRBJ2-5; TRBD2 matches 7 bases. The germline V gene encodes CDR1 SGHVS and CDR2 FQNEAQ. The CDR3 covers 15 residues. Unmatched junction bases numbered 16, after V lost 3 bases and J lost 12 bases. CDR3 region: CASSFQRSGEGAEYF. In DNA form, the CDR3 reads TGTGCCAGCAGCTTTCAAAGAAGCGGGGAGGGCGCCGAGTACTTC.

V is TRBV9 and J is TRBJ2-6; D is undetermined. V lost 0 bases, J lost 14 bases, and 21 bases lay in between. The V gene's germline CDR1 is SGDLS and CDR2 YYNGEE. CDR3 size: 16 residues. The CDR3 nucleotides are TGTGCCAGCAGCGTAGCGACCGCCCGAAATCAGCCCCTCCTGACTTTC. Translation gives CASSVATARNQPLLTF. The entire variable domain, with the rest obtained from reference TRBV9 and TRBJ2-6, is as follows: DSGVTQTPKHLITATGQRVTLRCSPRSGDLSVYWYQQSLDQGLQFLIQYYNGEERAKGNILERFSAQQFPDLHSELNLSSLELGDSALYFCASSVATARNQPLLTFGAGSRLTVL.

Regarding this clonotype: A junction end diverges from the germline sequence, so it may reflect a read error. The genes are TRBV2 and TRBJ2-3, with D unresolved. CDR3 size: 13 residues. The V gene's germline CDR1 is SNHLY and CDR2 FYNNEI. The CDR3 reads CASGDSCTDPQYF. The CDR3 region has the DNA TGTGCCAGCGGTGACTCGTGCACAGATCCGCAGTATTTT.

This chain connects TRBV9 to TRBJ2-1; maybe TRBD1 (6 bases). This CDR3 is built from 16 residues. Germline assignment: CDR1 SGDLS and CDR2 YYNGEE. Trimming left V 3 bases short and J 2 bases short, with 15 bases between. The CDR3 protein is CASSDQGHPTYNEQFF. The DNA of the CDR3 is TGTGCCAGCAGCGATCAGGGACATCCGACCTACAATGAGCAGTTCTTC.